The present entry profiles one TCR beta chain with its context. Its antigen is still unknown. These data belong to a study of long-term antiretroviral therapy in people with HIV. The wider study: Specimens dating back about a decade before the 2015 immediate-ART recommendation are the oldest included.

Notes on the study in general: Controls showed broader CDR3 length ranges than did the HIV repertoires.

In germline, CDR1 is MNHEY, CDR2 SMNVEV (reference sequence). The CDR3 consists of 17 residues. V lost 6 bases to trimming and J lost 6 bases, with 23 bases between them. This was the immunoSEQ v3.0 assay at survey level. What sequencing targeted per sample was about 35,000-55,000 T-cell genomes. The table came from immunoSEQ multiplex PCR; TCRdb's copy has only in-frame clones and leaves some out. The sample shows tens of thousands of clones, 81% of them seen only once. The origin of this receptor is a man between 40 and 49 years old with HIV. V gene TRBV27 combines with J gene TRBJ2-2; D is uncertain. The source was unsorted PBMCs, collected 0.1 years before starting antiretroviral therapy. As DNA, the CDR3 is TGTGCCAGCAGCTGGGAACTGCCCCTGCCAGGTTCCGGGGAGCTGTTTTTT. Translation gives CASSWELPLPGSGELFF.